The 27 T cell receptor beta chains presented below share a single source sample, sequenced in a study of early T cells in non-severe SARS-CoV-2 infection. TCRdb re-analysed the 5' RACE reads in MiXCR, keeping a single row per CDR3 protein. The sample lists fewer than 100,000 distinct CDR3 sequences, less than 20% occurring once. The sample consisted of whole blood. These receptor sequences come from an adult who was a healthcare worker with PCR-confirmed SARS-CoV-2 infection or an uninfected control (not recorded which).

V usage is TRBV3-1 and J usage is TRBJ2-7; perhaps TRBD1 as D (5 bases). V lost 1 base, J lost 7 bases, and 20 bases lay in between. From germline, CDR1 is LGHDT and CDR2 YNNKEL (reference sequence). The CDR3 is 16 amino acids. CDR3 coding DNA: TGTGCCAGCAGCCAAGCGGTTTACAGGCTCAGTGGGGAGCAGTACTTC. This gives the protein CASSQAVYRLSGEQYF.

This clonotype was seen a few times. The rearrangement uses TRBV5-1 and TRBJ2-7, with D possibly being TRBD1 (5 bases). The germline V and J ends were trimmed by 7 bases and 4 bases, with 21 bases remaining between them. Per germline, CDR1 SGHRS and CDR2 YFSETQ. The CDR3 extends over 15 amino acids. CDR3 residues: CASSHRRTPVYEQYF. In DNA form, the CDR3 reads TGCGCCAGCTCCCATAGGCGGACACCCGTTTACGAGCAGTACTTC. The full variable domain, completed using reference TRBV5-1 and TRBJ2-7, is KAGVTQTPRYLIKTRGQQVTLSCSPISGHRSVSWYQQTPGQGLQFLFEYFSETQRNKGNFPGRFSGRQFSNSRSEMNVSTLELGDSALYLCASSHRRTPVYEQYFGPGTRLTVT.

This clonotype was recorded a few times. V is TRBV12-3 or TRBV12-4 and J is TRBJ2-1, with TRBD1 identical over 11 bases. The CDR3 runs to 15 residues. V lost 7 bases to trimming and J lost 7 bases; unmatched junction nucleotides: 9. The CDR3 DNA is TGTGCCAGCAATCTTGGGACAGGGGGAATAAATGAGCAGTTCTTC. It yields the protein CASNLGTGGINEQFF.

CDR3 in amino acids: CASSPTGRGNEQFF. The CDR3 DNA sequence: TGTGCCAGCAGCCCTACGGGAAGGGGCAATGAGCAGTTCTTC. The chain combines TRBV11-2 with TRBJ2-1; D might be TRBD1 or TRBD2, each matching 5 bases. CDR3 length equals 14 residues. Trimming left V 5 bases short and J 6 bases short, with 14 bases between. The germline CDR1 and CDR2 sequences are SGHAT and FQNNGV. Full variable domain (rest looked up from reference TRBV11-2 and TRBJ2-1): EAGVAQSPRYKIIEKRQSVAFWCNPISGHATLYWYQQILGQGPKLLIQFQNNGVVDDSQLPKDRFSAERLKGVDSTLKIQPAKLEDSAVYLCASSPTGRGNEQFFGPGTRLTVL.

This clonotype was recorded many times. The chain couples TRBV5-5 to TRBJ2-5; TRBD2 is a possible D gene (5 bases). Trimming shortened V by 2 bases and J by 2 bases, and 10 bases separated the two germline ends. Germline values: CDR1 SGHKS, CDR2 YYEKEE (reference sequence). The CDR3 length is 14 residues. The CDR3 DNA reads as TGTGCCAGCAGCTTCGGACTGTTGCAAGAGACCCAGTACTTC. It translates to CASSFGLLQETQYF.

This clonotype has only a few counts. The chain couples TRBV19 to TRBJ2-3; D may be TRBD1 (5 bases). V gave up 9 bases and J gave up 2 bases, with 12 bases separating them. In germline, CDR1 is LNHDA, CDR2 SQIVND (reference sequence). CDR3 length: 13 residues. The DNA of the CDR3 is TGTGCCAGCGGACACCGGGCCACAGATACGCAGTATTTT. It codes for CASGHRATDTQYF.

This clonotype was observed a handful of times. In nucleotides, the CDR3 is TGCAGCGTTGGAACAGGGGGCTTGGAGACCCAGTACTTC. As protein: CSVGTGGLETQYF. The chain links TRBV29-1 to TRBJ2-5; 9 bases fit TRBD1. Germline V gene data show CDR1 as SQVTM and CDR2 as ANQGSEA. The CDR3 spans 13 residues. The V segment lost 4 bases and the J segment 5 bases; nucleotides outside the gene matches: 5.

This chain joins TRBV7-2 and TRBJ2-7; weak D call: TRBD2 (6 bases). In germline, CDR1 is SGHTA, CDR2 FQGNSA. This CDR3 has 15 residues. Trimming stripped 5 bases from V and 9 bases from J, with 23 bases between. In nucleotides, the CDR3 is TGTGCCAGCAGCCATAGCCGGGCCGGGAGAACTTGGCAGTACTTC. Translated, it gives CASSHSRAGRTWQYF.

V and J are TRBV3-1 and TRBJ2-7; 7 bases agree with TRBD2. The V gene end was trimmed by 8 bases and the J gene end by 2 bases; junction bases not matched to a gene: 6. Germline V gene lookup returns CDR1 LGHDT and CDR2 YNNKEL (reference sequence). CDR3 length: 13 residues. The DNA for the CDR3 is TGTGCCAGCTCACGGGGGGTAGCCTACGAGCAGTACTTC. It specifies CASSRGVAYEQYF.

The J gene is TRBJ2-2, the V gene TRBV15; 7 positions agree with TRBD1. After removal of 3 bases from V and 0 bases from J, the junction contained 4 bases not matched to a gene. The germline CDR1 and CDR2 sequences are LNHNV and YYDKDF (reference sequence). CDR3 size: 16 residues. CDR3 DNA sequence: TGTGCCACCAGCAGTTGGACAGGCGCGAACACCGGGGAGCTGTTTTTT. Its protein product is CATSSWTGANTGELFF.

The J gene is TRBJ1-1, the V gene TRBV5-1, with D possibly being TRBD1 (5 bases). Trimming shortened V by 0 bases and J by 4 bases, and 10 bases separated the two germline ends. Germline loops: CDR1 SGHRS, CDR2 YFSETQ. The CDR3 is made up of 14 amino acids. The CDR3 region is CASSLGAGTTEAFF. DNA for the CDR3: TGCGCCAGCAGCTTGGGGGCAGGGACCACTGAAGCTTTCTTT.

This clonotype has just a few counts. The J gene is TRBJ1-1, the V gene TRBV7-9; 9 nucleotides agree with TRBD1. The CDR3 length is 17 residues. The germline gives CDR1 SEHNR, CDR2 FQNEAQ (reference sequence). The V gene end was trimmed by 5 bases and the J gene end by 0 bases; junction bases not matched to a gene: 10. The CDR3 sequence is CASSLVPGQGLNTEAFF. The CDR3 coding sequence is TGTGCCAGCAGCCTAGTCCCGGGACAGGGACTGAACACTGAAGCTTTCTTT.

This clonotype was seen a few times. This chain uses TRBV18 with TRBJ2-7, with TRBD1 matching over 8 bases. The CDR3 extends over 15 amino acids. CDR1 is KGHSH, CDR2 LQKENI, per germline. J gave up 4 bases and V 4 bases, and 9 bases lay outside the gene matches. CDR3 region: CASSLGQGVGYEQYF. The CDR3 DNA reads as TGTGCCAGCTCACTCGGACAGGGCGTCGGGTACGAGCAGTACTTC.

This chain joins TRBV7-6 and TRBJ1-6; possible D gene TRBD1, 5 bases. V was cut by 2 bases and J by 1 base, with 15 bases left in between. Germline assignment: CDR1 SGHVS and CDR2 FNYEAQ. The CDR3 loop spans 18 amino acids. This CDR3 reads CASSLSSRGSSYNSPLHF. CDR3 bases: TGTGCCAGCAGCTTAAGTTCGAGGGGTTCGTCCTATAATTCACCCCTCCACTTT.

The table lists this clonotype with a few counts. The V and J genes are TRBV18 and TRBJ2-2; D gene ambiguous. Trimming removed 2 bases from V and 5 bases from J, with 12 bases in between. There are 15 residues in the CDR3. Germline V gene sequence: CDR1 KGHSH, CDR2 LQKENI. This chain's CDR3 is CASSPDTRWTGELFF. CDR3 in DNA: TGTGCCAGCTCACCAGACACTCGCTGGACCGGGGAGCTGTTTTTT.

The CDR3 loop reads CSVGLRLADEQFF. The CDR3 DNA reads as TGCAGCGTCGGCTTAAGGCTAGCGGATGAGCAGTTCTTC. The rearrangement links TRBV29-1 to TRBJ2-1, with 7 bases fitting TRBD2. J lost 8 bases, V lost 6 bases, and 10 bases had no gene match. This CDR3 spans 13 amino acids. Per the germline V gene, CDR1 is SQVTM and CDR2 is ANQGSEA.

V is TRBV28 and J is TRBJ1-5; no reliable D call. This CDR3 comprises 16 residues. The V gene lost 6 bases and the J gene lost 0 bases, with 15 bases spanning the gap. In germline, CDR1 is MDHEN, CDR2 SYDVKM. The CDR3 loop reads CASRGIRDYSNQPQHF. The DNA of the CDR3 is TGTGCCAGCAGGGGTATACGAGATTATAGCAATCAGCCCCAGCATTTT.

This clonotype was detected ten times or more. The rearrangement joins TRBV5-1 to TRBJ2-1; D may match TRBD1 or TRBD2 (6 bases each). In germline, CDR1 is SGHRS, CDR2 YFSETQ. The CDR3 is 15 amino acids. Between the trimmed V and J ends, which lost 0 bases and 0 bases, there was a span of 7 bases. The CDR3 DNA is TGCGCCAGCAGCTTGGAGGGGGGCTCCTACAATGAGCAGTTCTTC. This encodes CASSLEGGSYNEQFF.

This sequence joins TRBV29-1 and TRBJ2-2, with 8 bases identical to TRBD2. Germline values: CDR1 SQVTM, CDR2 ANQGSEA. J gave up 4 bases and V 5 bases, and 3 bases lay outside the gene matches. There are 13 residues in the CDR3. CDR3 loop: CSVNRGGTGELFF. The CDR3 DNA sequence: TGCAGCGTTAATCGGGGGGGCACCGGGGAGCTGTTTTTT.

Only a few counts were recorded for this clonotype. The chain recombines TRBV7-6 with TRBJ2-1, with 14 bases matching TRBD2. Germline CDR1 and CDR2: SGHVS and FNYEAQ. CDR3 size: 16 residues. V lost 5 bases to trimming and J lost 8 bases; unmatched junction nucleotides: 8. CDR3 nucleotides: TGTGCCAGCAGCCGACGACTAGCGGGAGGGCCAGATGAGCAGTTCTTC. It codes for CASSRRLAGGPDEQFF. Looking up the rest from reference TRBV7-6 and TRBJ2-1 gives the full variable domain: GAGVSQSPRYKVTKRGQDVALRCDPISGHVSLYWYRQALGQGPEFLTYFNYEAQQDKSGLPNDRFSAERPEGSISTLTIQRTEQRDSAMYRCASSRRLAGGPDEQFFGPGTRLTVL.

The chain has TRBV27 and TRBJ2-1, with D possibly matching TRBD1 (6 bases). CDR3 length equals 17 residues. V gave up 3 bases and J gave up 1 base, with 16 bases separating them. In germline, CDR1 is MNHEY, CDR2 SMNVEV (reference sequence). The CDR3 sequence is CASSFYEQGFSYNEQFF. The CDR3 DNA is TGTGCCAGCAGTTTCTACGAACAGGGATTTTCCTACAATGAGCAGTTCTTC.

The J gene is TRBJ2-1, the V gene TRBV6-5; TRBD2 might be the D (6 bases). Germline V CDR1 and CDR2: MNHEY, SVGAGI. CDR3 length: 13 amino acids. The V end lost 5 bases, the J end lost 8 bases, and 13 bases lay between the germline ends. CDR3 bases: TGTGCCAGCAGTAAGGCGCGGGGCCATGAGCAGTTCTTC. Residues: CASSKARGHEQFF.

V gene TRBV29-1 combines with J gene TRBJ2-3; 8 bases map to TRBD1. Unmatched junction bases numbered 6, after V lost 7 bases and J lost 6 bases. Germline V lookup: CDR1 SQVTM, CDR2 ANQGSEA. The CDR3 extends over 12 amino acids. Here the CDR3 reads CSASGTGDTQYF. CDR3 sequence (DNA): TGCAGCGCCTCTGGGACAGGCGATACGCAGTATTTT.

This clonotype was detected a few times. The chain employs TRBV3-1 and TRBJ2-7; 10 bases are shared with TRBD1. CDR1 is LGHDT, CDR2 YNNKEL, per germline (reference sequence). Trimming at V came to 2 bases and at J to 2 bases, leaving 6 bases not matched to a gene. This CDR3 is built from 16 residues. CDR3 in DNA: TGTGCCAGCAGCCAAACTGACAGGGGGCGAACCTACGAGCAGTACTTC. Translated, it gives CASSQTDRGRTYEQYF.

The CDR3 region has the DNA TGTGCCATCAGGGGAGCGGGTGACCCCTACGAGCAGTACTTC. Protein: CAIRGAGDPYEQYF. J is TRBJ2-7 and V is TRBV10-3; perhaps TRBD2 as D (6 bases). The CDR3 sequence is 14 residues long. CDR1 is ENHRY and CDR2 is SYGVKD in the germline V gene. The V end was cut by 6 bases, the J end by 2 bases, with 14 bases between.

The DNA of the CDR3 is TGTGCCAGCAGCGGCGTATTCTCTGGGGCCAACGTCCTGACTTTC. The encoded protein is CASSGVFSGANVLTF. The rearrangement links TRBV9 to TRBJ2-6; D gene unclear. This CDR3 has 15 residues. V was cut by 3 bases and J by 0 bases, with 7 bases left in between. Per germline, CDR1 SGDLS and CDR2 YYNGEE.

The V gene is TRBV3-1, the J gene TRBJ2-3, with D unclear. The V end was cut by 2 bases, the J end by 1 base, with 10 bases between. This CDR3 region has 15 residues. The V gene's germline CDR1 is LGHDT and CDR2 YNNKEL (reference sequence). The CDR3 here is CASSQRSERTDTQYF. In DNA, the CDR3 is TGTGCCAGCAGCCAACGAAGCGAACGCACAGATACGCAGTATTTT.